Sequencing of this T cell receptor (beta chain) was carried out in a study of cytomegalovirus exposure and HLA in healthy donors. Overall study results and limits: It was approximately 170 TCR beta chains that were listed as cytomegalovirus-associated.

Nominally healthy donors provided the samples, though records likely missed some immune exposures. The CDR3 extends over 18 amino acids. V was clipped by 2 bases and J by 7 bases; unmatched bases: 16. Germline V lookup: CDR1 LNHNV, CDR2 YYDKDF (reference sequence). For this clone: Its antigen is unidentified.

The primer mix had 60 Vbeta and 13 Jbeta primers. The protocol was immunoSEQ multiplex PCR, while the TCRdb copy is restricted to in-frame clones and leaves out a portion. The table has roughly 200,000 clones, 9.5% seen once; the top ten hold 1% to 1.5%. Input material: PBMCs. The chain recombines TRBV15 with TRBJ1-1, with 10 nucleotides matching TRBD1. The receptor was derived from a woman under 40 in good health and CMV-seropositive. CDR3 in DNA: TGTGCCACCAGCAGAACTACCGGGACAGGGGTCCAGTACGATGAAGCTTTCTTT. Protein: CATSRTTGTGVQYDEAFF.